The T cell receptor (beta chain) described here comes from a study of CD8 T cells in Susac syndrome. Peripheral blood CD8+ and CD4+ T cells were profiled by TCR beta sequencing. About 0.45 to 1 ug RNA was reverse transcribed with random hexamers. TCRdb fed the immunoSEQ multiplex PCR reads into MiXCR, producing one record per CDR3 protein. This repertoire shows approximately 180,000 distinct CDR3 sequences, around 95% found once; its top ten account for around 0.093%. This receptor was taken from a human donor with multiple sclerosis. Sequenced: CD4+ T cells from PBMCs.

CDR3 in amino acids: CASSQVDREYF. In nucleotides, the CDR3 is TGCGCCAGCAGCCAAGTGGACCGCGAGTATTTT. The genes are TRBV4-1 and TRBJ2-3; D gene ambiguous. Trimming shortened V by 1 base and J by 13 bases, and 9 bases separated the two germline ends. CDR3 length: 11 amino acids. Per the germline V gene, CDR1 is MGHRA and CDR2 is YSYEKL.